These T cell receptor beta chains were read from a single sample in a study of blood T cell repertoires in COVID-19. Libraries were prepared by immunoSEQ multiplex PCR; TCRdb keeps only in-frame clonotypes and omits some of them. The sample records about 140,000 clones, roughly 86% being singletons. The sequenced material came from peripheral blood. These receptors were obtained from a woman aged 45-59 years with acute or convalescent COVID-19. The CDR3 runs from the conserved cysteine through the conserved F or W. The D gene is left open where the match is weak. Part of the rows lack a size; the others show once, few, many or a class for expanded clones.

NA | TRBJ2-2 | 16 | TRBV24-1 | NA | TGTGCCACCAGTGACTTGGGGCGCGAGGGCACCGGGGAGCTGTTTTTT | CATSDLGREGTGELFF
NA | TRBJ2-2 | 12 | TRBV19 | few | TGTGCCAGTAGTACGACTACTGGGGAGCTGTTTTTT | CASSTTTGELFF
TRBD2 | TRBJ2-1 | 17 | TRBV7-7 | NA | TGTGCCAGCAGCTTAGCGCTGGTGGCGGGAGGGTACAATGAGCAGTTCTTC | CASSLALVAGGYNEQFF
NA | TRBJ1-2 | 14 | TRBV30 | NA | TGTGCCTGGATTCCACAGGGACCCCAAGGGGGCTACACCTTC | CAWIPQGPQGGYTF
TRBD1 | TRBJ2-5 | 14 | TRBV30 | once | TGTGCCTGGAGTCGGGACAGGGTCCAAGAGACCCAGTACTTC | CAWSRDRVQETQYF
NA | TRBJ1-1 | 13 | TRBV3-1/TRBV3-2 | once | TGTGCCAGCAGCCAGAACAGGGACACTGAAGCTTTCTTT | CASSQNRDTEAFF
TRBD1 | TRBJ2-7 | 13 | TRBV3-1/TRBV3-2 | NA | TGTGCCAGCAACGGACAGGGGGCTTACGAGCAGTACTTC | CASNGQGAYEQYF
NA | TRBJ1-1 | 12 | TRBV12-3/TRBV12-4 | NA | TGTGCCAGCAGTTTACAAGAGACTGAAGCTTTCTTT | CASSLQETEAFF
NA | TRBJ1-1 | 14 | TRBV3-1/TRBV3-2 | NA | TGTGCCAGCAGACAAACTGGGAGGAACACTGAAGCTTTCTTT | CASRQTGRNTEAFF
TRBD1 | TRBJ1-2 | 12 | TRBV18 | NA | TGTGCCAGCTCACTGGACAGGGGTGGCTACACCTTC | CASSLDRGGYTF
NA | TRBJ2-3 | 14 | TRBV30 | NA | TGTGCCTTCCCTACAGGGAGTATTTCAGATACGCAGTATTTT | CAFPTGSISDTQYF
NA | TRBJ1-3 | 16 | TRBV7-9 | NA | TGTGCCAGCAGCTTAGCTTTGGGCCACTCTGGAAACACCATATATTTT | CASSLALGHSGNTIYF
NA | TRBJ2-7 | 12 | TRBV28 | NA | TGTGCCAGCAGTTTAGGGCAAAACGAGCAGTACTTC | CASSLGQNEQYF
TRBD1 | TRBJ1-2 | 12 | TRBV24-1 | NA | TGTGCCATTCGTCAGGGGGAGTATGGCTACACCTTC | CAIRQGEYGYTF
NA | TRBJ1-5 | 16 | TRBV7-8 | NA | TGTGCCAGCAGCCCCCTAGGCGGGACCCCCAATCAGCCCCAGCATTTT | CASSPLGGTPNQPQHF
NA | TRBJ1-2 | 13 | TRBV6-5 | NA | TGTGCCAGCAGTTACTCGAGAGGGTATGGCTACACCTTC | CASSYSRGYGYTF
NA | TRBJ1-4 | 15 | TRBV2 | NA | TGTGCCAGCAGTGAACAGGGAGGGAAGAATGAAAAACTGTTTTTT | CASSEQGGKNEKLFF
TRBD1 | TRBJ2-5 | 16 | TRBV18 | NA | TGTGCCAGCTCACCAACGGAAGGGGGCAAACAAGAGACCCAGTACTTC | CASSPTEGGKQETQYF
TRBD1 | TRBJ1-3 | 15 | TRBV4-1 | NA | TGCGCCAGCAGCCGACAGGGGGCGATAGGAAACACCATATATTTT | CASSRQGAIGNTIYF
TRBD1 | TRBJ2-7 | 14 | TRBV5-1 | NA | TGCGCCAGCAGCCCTACAAGGGGGCGGAACGAGCAGTACTTC | CASSPTRGRNEQYF
NA | TRBJ1-2 | 14 | TRBV2 | NA | TGTGCCAGCAGCGATAACAGGGCACGCAGTGGCTACACCTTC | CASSDNRARSGYTF
NA | TRBJ1-5 | 14 | TRBV3-1/TRBV3-2 | NA | TGTGCCAGCAGCCCCGGTTCATTCAATCAGCCCCAGCATTTT | CASSPGSFNQPQHF
NA | TRBJ1-5 | 15 | TRBV12-5 | NA | TGTGCTAGTGGCGAACCGGGGGTAGGCAATCAGCTCCAGCATTTT | CASGEPGVGNQLQHF
NA | TRBJ1-5 | 13 | TRBV7-9 | few | TGTGCCAGTCAGGGGTATAGCAATCAGCCCCAGCATTTT | CASQGYSNQPQHF
NA | TRBJ1-3 | 15 | TRBV13 | NA | TGTGCCAGCAGCTTATACGGAACAAGCGTTAACACCATATATTTT | CASSLYGTSVNTIYF
TRBD1 | TRBJ1-5 | 17 | TRBV18 | NA | TGTGCCAGCTCACTGACAGGGGATCCGTCAGTGGGTCAGCCCCAGCATTTT | CASSLTGDPSVGQPQHF
TRBD1 | TRBJ2-2 | 16 | TRBV7-3 | NA | TGTGCCAGCAGCCCATCTCCGACAGGGGAACACGGGGAGCTGTTTTTT | CASSPSPTGEHGELFF